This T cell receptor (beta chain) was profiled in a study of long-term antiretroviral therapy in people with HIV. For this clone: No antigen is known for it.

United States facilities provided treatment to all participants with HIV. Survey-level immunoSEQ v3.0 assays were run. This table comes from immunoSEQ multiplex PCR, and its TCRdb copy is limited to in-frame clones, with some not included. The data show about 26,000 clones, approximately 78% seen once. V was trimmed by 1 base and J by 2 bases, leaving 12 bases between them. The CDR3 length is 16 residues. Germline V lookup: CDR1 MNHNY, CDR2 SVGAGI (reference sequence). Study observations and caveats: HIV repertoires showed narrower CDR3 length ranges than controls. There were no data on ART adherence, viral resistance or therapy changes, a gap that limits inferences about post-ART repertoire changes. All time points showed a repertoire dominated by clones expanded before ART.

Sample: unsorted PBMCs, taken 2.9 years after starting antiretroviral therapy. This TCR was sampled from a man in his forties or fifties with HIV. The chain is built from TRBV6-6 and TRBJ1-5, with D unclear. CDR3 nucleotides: TGTGCCAGCAGTTACTTTGGGATGGACGGCAATCAGCCCCAGCATTTT. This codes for CASSYFGMDGNQPQHF.